This TCR beta chain emerged from a study of chemoradiotherapy in HPV16-positive cancers. In the study overall: Functional T-cell assays on two HPV16-positive patients' cells defined candidate HPV-specific clones and common TCR motifs.

TCRdb's table, derived via immunoSEQ multiplex PCR, lists solely in-frame clones and lacks some. The repertoire includes 29,000 or so clones, 93% of them detected once, and approximately 19% sits in the top ten. Trimming pared 1 base from V and 0 bases from J, leaving 15 bases between. The CDR3 totals 17 residues. Germline V gives CDR1 KGHSH, CDR2 LQKENI. General study results and limits: During treatment, candidate HPV-specific clones and E7-related motifs expanded in tumor. Better recurrence-free survival went with HPV-responsive T-cell expansion in HPV16-positive patients.

Samples were taken several times over chemoradiotherapy. A note on this clone: Its cognate antigen is unknown.

Material: blood, obtained from a patient who underwent chemoradiotherapy. The rearrangement links TRBV18 to TRBJ1-2, with D unresolved. This clonotype was obtained from a human donor with HPV-associated anogenital cancer. The CDR3, as DNA: TGTGCCAGCTCACCACGTGCACCCTCCCAAACTAACTATGGCTACACCTTC. Its protein is CASSPRAPSQTNYGYTF. Filled out from reference TRBV18 and TRBJ1-2, the complete variable domain reads NAGVMQNPRHLVRRRGQEARLRCSPMKGHSHVYWYRQLPEEGLKFMVYLQKENIIDESGMPKERFSAEFPKEGPSILRIQQVVRGDSAAYFCASSPRAPSQTNYGYTFGSGTRLTVV.